The rows below give T cell receptor beta chains drawn from one sample of a study of identical twins. TCRdb processed the 5' RACE reads anew with MiXCR; each CDR3 protein has one entry. This table holds fewer than 800,000 distinct CDR3 sequences, about 7.1% found once. This sample also appeared in a second study, on yellow fever vaccine responses in identical twins.

Sample: PBMCs. The origin of the receptors is a woman aged 18-29 years in good health. Each CDR3 is given with its conserved first and last residue. The D gene is left open where the match is weak. Size tells how often a clone was seen (once, few, many) or the class of an expanded clone, and some rows leave it out.

length,size,J,D,V,DNA,CDR3
15,few,TRBJ1-2,.,TRBV6-5,TGTGCCAGCAGTTACGGGGCAGGGGTTAACTATGGCTACACCTTC,CASSYGAGVNYGYTF
17,few,TRBJ2-1,TRBD2,TRBV5-4,TGTGCCAGCAGCTTGGAGGCTAGCGGACGGGCAAACAATGAGCAGTTCTTC,CASSLEASGRANNEQFF
12,many,TRBJ1-6,TRBD1,TRBV12-3/TRBV12-4,TGTGCCAGCAGTTCCGACAGGGTATCCCTCCACTTT,CASSSDRVSLHF
13,many,TRBJ1-2,TRBD1,TRBV29-1,TGCAGCGTTGAAGACAGGGGGAGTTATGGCTACACCTTC,CSVEDRGSYGYTF
12,few,TRBJ1-3,.,TRBV15,TGTGCCACCTCCCTCTCCGGGAACACCATATATTTT,CATSLSGNTIYF
15,.,TRBJ2-3,TRBD2,TRBV4-2,TGTGCCAGCAGCCGTGGGGGGGAGCCCACAGATACGCAGTATTTT,CASSRGGEPTDTQYF
15,.,TRBJ2-1,TRBD2,TRBV12-3/TRBV12-4,TGTGCCAGCAGTTACAGCGGGAGGGCCTTCAATGAGCAGTTCTTC,CASSYSGRAFNEQFF
17,.,TRBJ2-3,TRBD2,TRBV7-3,TGTGCCAGCAGCTCAACTCACGCGGGAGGGAGGCCAGATACGCAGTATTTT,CASSSTHAGGRPDTQYF
14,.,TRBJ2-3,TRBD2,TRBV29-1,TGCAGCGTTGAGAGGGAGGGAAGCACAGATACGCAGTATTTT,CSVEREGSTDTQYF
17,.,TRBJ2-3,TRBD1,TRBV6-2/TRBV6-3,TGTGCCAGCAGCCCCATGGGGACAGGGCTTGATACAGATACGCAGTATTTT,CASSPMGTGLDTDTQYF
14,many,TRBJ2-5,.,TRBV20-1,TGCAGTGCTAGAGTAACGGGACTCCCCGTGGGCCAGTACTTC,CSARVTGLPVGQYF
14,few,TRBJ1-2,TRBD1,TRBV7-6,TGTGCCAGCAGCCCCAGGGACAGCGACAGGGGCTACACCTTC,CASSPRDSDRGYTF
14,few,TRBJ2-5,.,TRBV5-5,TGTGCCAGCAGCGATATGCAAAGGCAAGAGACCCAGTACTTC,CASSDMQRQETQYF
13,.,TRBJ2-3,.,TRBV5-1,TGCGCCAGCAGCCAATTACCGGCAGATACGCAGTATTTT,CASSQLPADTQYF
15,.,TRBJ2-1,.,TRBV7-9,TGTGCCAGCAGCTCCACCGGAGCGGGCGTGTATGAGCAGTTCTTC,CASSSTGAGVYEQFF
12,few,TRBJ2-7,TRBD1,TRBV5-1,TGCGCCAGCAGCACAGGGGTCTACGAGCAGTACTTC,CASSTGVYEQYF
15,many,TRBJ1-6,TRBD1,TRBV12-3/TRBV12-4,TGTGCCAGCAGACTCAGACAGGGGAGTAATTCACCCCTCCACTTT,CASRLRQGSNSPLHF
13,.,TRBJ2-7,TRBD1,TRBV2,TGTGCCAGCAGGGCGACAGGGGGCTACGAGCAGTACTTC,CASRATGGYEQYF
13,.,TRBJ1-1,.,TRBV5-1,TGCGCCAGCAGCCGCGTGGGGGAGGGTGAAGCTTTCTTT,CASSRVGEGEAFF
15,many,TRBJ2-3,.,TRBV7-8,TGTGCCAGCAGCTTTGAGGCTGGGATTTCAGATACGCAGTATTTT,CASSFEAGISDTQYF
14,few,TRBJ1-1,TRBD1,TRBV5-5,TGTGCCAGCAGCTTTCCAGGGGGAGGCACTGAAGCTTTCTTT,CASSFPGGGTEAFF
14,many,TRBJ1-1,.,TRBV5-1,TGCGCCAGCAGCTTGCACAGCGGGAACACTGAAGCTTTCTTT,CASSLHSGNTEAFF
16,.,TRBJ2-7,.,TRBV12-3/TRBV12-4,TGTGCCAGCAGCAACACAGGGAGTGAAACCTCCTACGAGCAGTACTTC,CASSNTGSETSYEQYF
13,.,TRBJ2-2,.,TRBV11-2,TGTGCCAGCAGCTTAGATAGGTTATGGGAGCTGTTTTTT,CASSLDRLWELFF
12,few,TRBJ2-1,.,TRBV29-1,TGCAGCGTTGACCATCCAAAGCCGGGGCAGTTCTTC,CSVDHPKPGQFF
12,.,TRBJ1-2,.,TRBV6-1,TGTGCCAGCAGTGTCACAGGGCTTGACTACACCTTC,CASSVTGLDYTF
17,few,TRBJ2-1,.,TRBV6-5,TGTGCCAGCAGTTACCTAGGGGGGGGCCTCTCCTACAATGAGCAGTTCTTC,CASSYLGGGLSYNEQFF
16,few,TRBJ2-2,.,TRBV20-1,TGCAGTGCTAGAGATTCGGGGCAGGGACGCACCGGGGAGCTGTTTTTT,CSARDSGQGRTGELFF
15,few,TRBJ2-3,.,TRBV6-1,TGTGCCAGCAGACGACTGGACGCGGGCACAGATACGCAGTATTTT,CASRRLDAGTDTQYF
15,.,TRBJ2-5,.,TRBV2,TGTGCCAGCAGTGTCGACGGGGGTTACCAAGAGACCCAGTACTTC,CASSVDGGYQETQYF
16,few,TRBJ2-7,.,TRBV7-2,TGTGCCAGCAGCTTAGCTCTCCGGGGCAACTCCTACGAGCAGTACTTC,CASSLALRGNSYEQYF
11,few,TRBJ2-7,.,TRBV29-1,TGCAGCGTTGGGGACACCTACGAGCAGTACTTC,CSVGDTYEQYF
16,few,TRBJ2-3,.,TRBV24-1,TGTGCCACCAGTGACCCCAACCACGGACAAACAGATACGCAGTATTTT,CATSDPNHGQTDTQYF
16,.,TRBJ2-1,TRBD2,TRBV20-1,TGCAGTGCCCAAGGCACTAGCGGGAGGCCTACCGATGAGCAGTTCTTC,CSAQGTSGRPTDEQFF
15,.,TRBJ2-1,.,TRBV29-1,TGCAGCGTTGGACCCGGGTTACTCACCTACAATGAGCAGTTCTTC,CSVGPGLLTYNEQFF
13,few,TRBJ2-7,.,TRBV5-1,TGCGCCAGCAGCTCCCAGCCCGCTTACGAGCAGTACTTC,CASSSQPAYEQYF
17,many,TRBJ1-1,.,TRBV5-5,TGTGCCAGCAGCCCCTACTTGGGGGTTGGGGTGAACACTGAAGCTTTCTTT,CASSPYLGVGVNTEAFF
12,.,TRBJ2-3,.,TRBV20-1,TGCAGTGCAGATGAGAGCACAGATACGCAGTATTTT,CSADESTDTQYF
14,many,TRBJ1-1,TRBD1,TRBV12-3/TRBV12-4,TGTGCCAGCAGAGAGGGACAGTTGAACACTGAAGCTTTCTTT,CASREGQLNTEAFF
15,few,TRBJ1-4,.,TRBV28,TGTGCCAGCAGTCCTCCCGGGACGGCTAATGAAAAACTGTTTTTT,CASSPPGTANEKLFF
16,few,TRBJ2-1,TRBD2,TRBV7-8,TGTGCCAGCAGCCGGACTAGCGGGGGGGCGAGGGGTGAGCAGTTCTTC,CASSRTSGGARGEQFF
15,.,TRBJ2-3,.,TRBV18,TGTGCCAGCTCACCCTCAGGCCCAACTGCAGATACGCAGTATTTT,CASSPSGPTADTQYF
14,few,TRBJ1-4,.,TRBV6-2/TRBV6-3,TGTGCCAGCAGTCTCCACTACCGGGACGAAAAACTGTTTTTT,CASSLHYRDEKLFF
11,many,TRBJ2-1,.,TRBV5-6,TGTGCCAGCAGCGCGGGGTTTGAGCAGTTCTTC,CASSAGFEQFF
13,.,TRBJ2-3,.,TRBV7-9,TGTGCCAGCAGCTTAGTTCCGGGGGAAGGACAGTATTTT,CASSLVPGEGQYF
14,few,TRBJ1-3,.,TRBV27,TGTGCCAGCGGAGACAGGATCTCTGGAAACACCATATATTTT,CASGDRISGNTIYF
17,few,TRBJ2-2,TRBD2,TRBV20-1,TGCAGTGCTAGAGGGGGGGGGACTAGCGGTGACACCGGGGAGCTGTTTTTT,CSARGGGTSGDTGELFF
14,many,TRBJ2-4,TRBD2,TRBV6-1,TGTGCCAGCAGCCCCTCTAGCGGGGGTCACATTCAGTACTTC,CASSPSSGGHIQYF
12,.,TRBJ1-2,.,TRBV9,TGTGCCAGCAGGGCGTTCCACTATGGCTACACCTTC,CASRAFHYGYTF